This T cell receptor beta chain was found in a study of blood T cells in healthy people across ages. General study points: Reliance upon unsorted PBMCs precluded definitive naive versus antigen-experienced comparison. Strong correlation was found linking TCR beta diversity to naive T cell percentage.

The second PCR ran roughly 7 to 12 cycles with a sample-barcoded 5' primer and J-beta primers. TCRdb passed the 5' RACE reads through MiXCR, listing each CDR3 protein once. The sample yields roughly 680,000 distinct CDR3 sequences, around a fifth seen once. V shed 7 bases and J shed 5 bases, with 17 bases lying between them. The CDR3 is 14 residues long. The germline V gene has CDR1 SQVTM and CDR2 ANQGSEA. With regard to this clonotype: What it recognizes is unknown.

The chain uses TRBV29-1 and TRBJ1-4; D is unresolved. Sequencing input: blood. The receptor comes from a man in his sixties or seventies in good health. CDR3 nucleotides: TGCAGCGCTAGCCGAACGGTTACAAATGAAAAACTGTTTTTT. Its protein is CSASRTVTNEKLFF. The full variable domain, its missing parts supplied by reference TRBV29-1 and TRBJ1-4, is SAVISQKPSRDICQRGTSLTIQCQVDSQVTMMFWYRQQPGQSLTLIATANQGSEATYESGFVIDKFPISRPNLTFSTLTVSNMSPEDSSIYLCSASRTVTNEKLFFGSGTQLSVL.